This is a list of T cell receptor beta chains from one sample in a study of T cells in Graves' hyperthyroidism and ophthalmopathy. TCRdb processed the multiplex PCR reads anew with MiXCR; each CDR3 protein has one entry. The data hold a few hundred thousand distinct CDR3 sequences, with 40% to 55% observed a single time. Sequenced material: peripheral blood or thyroid tissue (not recorded which). These receptors were collected from a woman between 18 and 30 years old with Graves' hyperthyroidism. CDR3s include the opening cysteine and the closing phenylalanine or tryptophan. A D gene is named only where the DNA matches it firmly. The size entry is marked missing in some rows and otherwise reads once, few, many or a size class.

cdr3_length: 17
j_call: TRBJ2-2
d_call: .
v_call: TRBV7-9
clone_size: many
cdr3_aa: CASSQGPLPKNTGELFF
cdr3_nt: TGTGCCAGCAGCCAGGGGCCACTTCCGAAGAACACCGGGGAGCTGTTTTTT

cdr3_length: 11
j_call: TRBJ2-7
d_call: TRBD1
v_call: TRBV29-1
clone_size: .
cdr3_aa: CSVVGGTGRYF
cdr3_nt: TGCAGCGTTGTAGGAGGGACAGGGAGGTACTTC

cdr3_length: 14
j_call: TRBJ1-2
d_call: .
v_call: TRBV7-9
clone_size: .
cdr3_aa: CASSRLGDGYGYTF
cdr3_nt: TGTGCCAGCAGCCGACTAGGGGACGGGTATGGCTACACCTTC

cdr3_length: 16
j_call: TRBJ2-5
d_call: TRBD1
v_call: TRBV24-1
clone_size: once
cdr3_aa: CATSDSGTGKDQPQYF
cdr3_nt: TGTGCCACCAGTGACTCCGGGACAGGGAAAGATCAGCCCCAGTACTTC

cdr3_length: 15
j_call: TRBJ2-5
d_call: .
v_call: TRBV27
clone_size: many
cdr3_aa: CASSLSWREGETQYF
cdr3_nt: TGTGCCAGCAGTTTATCCTGGCGGGAAGGCGAGACCCAGTACTTC

cdr3_length: 14
j_call: TRBJ2-7
d_call: .
v_call: TRBV7-9
clone_size: .
cdr3_aa: CASGGEGVYNEQYF
cdr3_nt: TGTGCCAGCGGAGGGGAAGGGGTATACAATGAGCAGTACTTC

cdr3_length: 14
j_call: TRBJ1-2
d_call: TRBD1
v_call: TRBV4-2
clone_size: many
cdr3_aa: CASSLGQEGYGYTF
cdr3_nt: TGTGCCAGCAGCCTAGGACAGGAGGGCTATGGCTACACCTTC

cdr3_length: 14
j_call: TRBJ2-6
d_call: .
v_call: TRBV20-1
clone_size: many
cdr3_aa: CSARRDSGANVLTF
cdr3_nt: TGCAGTGCTAGAAGGGACTCTGGGGCCAACGTCCTGACTTTC

cdr3_length: 15
j_call: TRBJ2-3
d_call: .
v_call: TRBV10-3
clone_size: few
cdr3_aa: CAISAWETRTDTQYF
cdr3_nt: TGTGCCATCAGTGCGTGGGAGACTAGAACAGATACGCAGTATTTT

cdr3_length: 13
j_call: TRBJ1-1
d_call: .
v_call: TRBV24-1
clone_size: many
cdr3_aa: CATSDSENTEAFF
cdr3_nt: TGTGCCACCAGTGACTCGGAAAACACTGAAGCTTTCTTT

cdr3_length: 16
j_call: TRBJ1-3
d_call: .
v_call: TRBV3-1
clone_size: few
cdr3_aa: CASSQGSGLSGNTIYF
cdr3_nt: TGTGCCAGCAGCCAAGGGTCGGGGCTATCTGGAAACACCATATATTTT

cdr3_length: 14
j_call: TRBJ2-7
d_call: .
v_call: TRBV5-1
clone_size: many
cdr3_aa: CASSLEGWIYEQYF
cdr3_nt: TGCGCCAGCAGCTTGGAAGGGTGGATCTACGAGCAGTACTTC

cdr3_length: 11
j_call: TRBJ2-7
d_call: .
v_call: TRBV6-1
clone_size: many
cdr3_aa: CASSGLWEQYF
cdr3_nt: TGTGCCAGCAGTGGCCTCTGGGAGCAGTACTTC

cdr3_length: 16
j_call: TRBJ1-3
d_call: .
v_call: TRBV10-3
clone_size: .
cdr3_aa: CAISESGRSYGNTIYF
cdr3_nt: TGTGCCATCAGTGAGTCCGGCAGGAGCTATGGAAACACCATATATTTT

cdr3_length: 15
j_call: TRBJ1-1
d_call: TRBD1
v_call: TRBV19
clone_size: many
cdr3_aa: CASSLGQGALIEAFF
cdr3_nt: TGTGCCAGTAGTTTAGGACAGGGGGCGTTAATTGAAGCTTTCTTT

cdr3_length: 14
j_call: TRBJ1-1
d_call: TRBD1
v_call: TRBV2
clone_size: .
cdr3_aa: CASSGRRDRAEAFF
cdr3_nt: TGTGCCAGCAGTGGCCGCCGGGACAGGGCCGAAGCTTTCTTT

cdr3_length: 13
j_call: TRBJ1-1
d_call: .
v_call: TRBV10-3
clone_size: many
cdr3_aa: CAIDEGMNTEAFF
cdr3_nt: TGTGCCATCGATGAAGGAATGAACACTGAAGCTTTCTTT

cdr3_length: 13
j_call: TRBJ2-5
d_call: .
v_call: TRBV27
clone_size: many
cdr3_aa: CASSSNTDSTQYF
cdr3_nt: TGTGCCAGCAGTTCAAATACCGACTCGACCCAGTACTTC

cdr3_length: 14
j_call: TRBJ1-6
d_call: .
v_call: TRBV2
clone_size: .
cdr3_aa: CASRLTGGNSPLHF
cdr3_nt: TGTGCCAGCCGCTTAACGGGGGGAAATTCACCCCTCCACTTT

cdr3_length: 16
j_call: TRBJ1-2
d_call: .
v_call: TRBV7-2
clone_size: .
cdr3_aa: CASRLGRTEINYGYTF
cdr3_nt: TGTGCCAGCAGACTAGGCCGGACAGAGATTAACTATGGCTACACCTTC

cdr3_length: 13
j_call: TRBJ1-3
d_call: TRBD1
v_call: TRBV29-1
clone_size: few
cdr3_aa: CSLSGGYGNTIYF
cdr3_nt: TGCAGCTTGTCAGGGGGCTATGGAAACACCATATATTTT

cdr3_length: 15
j_call: TRBJ2-7
d_call: TRBD1
v_call: TRBV2
clone_size: .
cdr3_aa: CASSTGGAGTGELYF
cdr3_nt: TGTGCCAGCAGCACAGGGGGCGCAGGCACCGGGGAGCTGTACTTC

cdr3_length: 14
j_call: TRBJ2-5
d_call: .
v_call: TRBV11-2
clone_size: many
cdr3_aa: CASRHDREGETQYF
cdr3_nt: TGTGCCAGCAGGCACGACAGGGAGGGAGAGACCCAGTACTTC